This T cell receptor (beta chain) was identified in a study of spatial heterogeneity in lung cancer (dated by TCRdb to about 2019). Regarding the study in general: Samples were obtained from approximately 77 patients with early-stage, untreated non-small cell lung cancer from the lung TRACERx cohort. Follow-up PBMC samples were sequenced whenever available, and the median time to follow-up was two to three years after resection. In the raw uncorrected reads, each unique combination of TCR and UMI appeared more than ten times on average. Both alpha and beta chains were TCR-sequenced in 200 to 250 tumor regions, under 80 matched nontumor lung samples and 45 to 60 PBMC samples obtained at surgery. In non-small cell lung cancer, the study made a quantitative comparison of TCR alpha and beta repertoires among multiple tumor regions, matched nontumor lung and blood. TCR repertoire features were related to nonsynonymous mutation counts determined by whole-exome sequencing of tumor tissue. More beta-chain than alpha-chain transcripts were consistently detected, likely reflecting higher beta-chain transcript abundance.

The sample's time point, from its label and the paper: blood at routine non-recurrence follow-up after resection. Whole RNA extracted from tumor and nontumor lung tissue, or from cryopreserved PBMC samples, was used for TCR sequencing without cell sorting. Patients were selected for TCR sequencing only if sufficient RNA was available from at least two tumor regions. Library prep was done by 5' RACE. The run used a NextSeq 500. To allow correction of PCR and sequencing errors, the TCR library protocol tagged every TCR cDNA molecule with a unique molecular identifier. For the original study's pipeline: TCR identification, UMI-based error correction and CDR3 extraction were performed with Decombinator tools. TCRs above a frequency of 2 per 1,000, corresponding to the top 1% of the tumor frequency distribution, were defined as expanded. Renyi diversity was computed with the R vegan package after each repertoire had been subsampled 100 times to 5,000 TCRs. CDR3 similarity networks were constructed using string-kernel similarity of amino acid triplets, with links drawn between CDR3s whose pairwise similarity was above 0.82. The public reads were run again by TCRdb, first through fastp at Q25 and then through MiXCR, and only productive beta chains were kept. Rows with one shared CDR3 protein collapse into an entry with the most common genes and DNA. The V and J calls shown here were made by TCRdb, not taken from the authors' results. The sample records approximately 93,000 distinct CDR3 sequences, roughly a fifth of which are singletons. The top ten clones comprise 20% to 25% of the sample.

V is pruned by 1 base and J by 7 bases, leaving 9 bases of the junction without a gene match. The CDR3 goes from the cysteine to the phenylalanine over 16 residues. Here the CDR3 DNA is all that survives: 48 bases in frame from base 1. The germline V gene encodes CDR1 LGHDT and CDR2 YNNKEL (reference sequence). In this sample, this clonotype turned up many times. Its antigen is still unknown. No per-base quality is available; no much larger clone lies one base away. Paper-wide results and their limitations: Additional single-cell paired TCR alpha and beta sequencing was considered necessary to confirm, at a functional level, the hypothesis that regional TCRs recognize regional mutations. Only roughly 15 patients were included in comparisons of baseline and follow-up blood repertoires. Ubiquitous expanded tumor TCRs were found in blood more often at tumor resection than at routine follow-up.

The rearranged chain carries TRBV3-1 and TRBJ2-3, and TRBD1 aligns with 9 junction nucleotides. The starting material was PBMCs, obtained at follow-up. The sequence was collected from a male donor with early-stage non-small cell lung cancer. The CDR3 amino acid sequence is: CASSQGATGGLNTQYF. The base sequence is TGTGCCAGCAGCCAAGGAGCCACAGGGGGCCTGAATACGCAGTATTTT.